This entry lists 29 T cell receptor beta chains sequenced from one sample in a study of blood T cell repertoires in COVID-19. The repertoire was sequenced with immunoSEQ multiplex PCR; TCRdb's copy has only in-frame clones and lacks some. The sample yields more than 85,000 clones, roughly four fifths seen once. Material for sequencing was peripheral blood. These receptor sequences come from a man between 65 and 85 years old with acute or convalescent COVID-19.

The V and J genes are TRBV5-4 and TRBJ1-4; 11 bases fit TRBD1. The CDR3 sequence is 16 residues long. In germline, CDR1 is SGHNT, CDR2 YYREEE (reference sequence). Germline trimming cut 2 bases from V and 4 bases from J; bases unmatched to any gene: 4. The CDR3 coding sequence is TGTGCCAGCAGCTTCGGACAGGGGGCTGGTAATGAAAAACTGTTTTTT. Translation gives CASSFGQGAGNEKLFF.

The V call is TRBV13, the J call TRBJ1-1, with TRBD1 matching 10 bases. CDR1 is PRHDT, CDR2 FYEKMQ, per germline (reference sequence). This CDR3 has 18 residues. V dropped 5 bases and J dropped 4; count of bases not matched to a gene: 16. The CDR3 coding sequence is TGTGCCAGCAGCCCTGGGACAGGGGCATTACTTTTCCCCACTGAAGCTTTCTTT. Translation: CASSPGTGALLFPTEAFF.

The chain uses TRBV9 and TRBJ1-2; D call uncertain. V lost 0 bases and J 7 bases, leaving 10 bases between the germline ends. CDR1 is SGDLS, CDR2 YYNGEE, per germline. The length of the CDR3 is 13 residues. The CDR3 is CASSVVQFSGYTF. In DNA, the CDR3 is TGTGCCAGCAGCGTAGTACAGTTCTCTGGCTACACCTTC.

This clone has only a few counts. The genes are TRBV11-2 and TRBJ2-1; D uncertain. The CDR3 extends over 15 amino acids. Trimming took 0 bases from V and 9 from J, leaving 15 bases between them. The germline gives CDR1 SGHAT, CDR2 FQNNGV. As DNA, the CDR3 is TGTGCCAGCAGCTTAGAGTCCCTTGGTATCGGTGAGCAGTTCTTC. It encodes CASSLESLGIGEQFF.

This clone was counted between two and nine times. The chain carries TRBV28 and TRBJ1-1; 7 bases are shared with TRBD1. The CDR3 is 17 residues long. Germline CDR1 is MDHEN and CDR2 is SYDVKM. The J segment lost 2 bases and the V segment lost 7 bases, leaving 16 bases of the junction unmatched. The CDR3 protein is CASNPRRGRVGNTEAFF. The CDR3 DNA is TGTGCCAGCAACCCGAGGAGGGGGCGCGTTGGAAACACTGAAGCTTTCTTT.

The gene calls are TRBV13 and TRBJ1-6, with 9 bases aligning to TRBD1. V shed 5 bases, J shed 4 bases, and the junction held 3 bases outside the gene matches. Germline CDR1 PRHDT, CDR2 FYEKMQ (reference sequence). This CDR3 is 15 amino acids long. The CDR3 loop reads CASSRGQGYNSPLHF. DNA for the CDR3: TGTGCCAGCAGCCGTGGACAGGGGTATAATTCACCCCTCCACTTT.

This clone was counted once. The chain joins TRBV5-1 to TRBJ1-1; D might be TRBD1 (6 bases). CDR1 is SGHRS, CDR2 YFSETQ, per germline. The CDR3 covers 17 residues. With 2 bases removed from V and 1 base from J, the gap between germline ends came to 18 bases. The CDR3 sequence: CASSLDLVDRKNTEAFF. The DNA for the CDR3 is TGCGCCAGCAGCTTAGACCTAGTGGACAGAAAGAACACTGAAGCTTTCTTT.

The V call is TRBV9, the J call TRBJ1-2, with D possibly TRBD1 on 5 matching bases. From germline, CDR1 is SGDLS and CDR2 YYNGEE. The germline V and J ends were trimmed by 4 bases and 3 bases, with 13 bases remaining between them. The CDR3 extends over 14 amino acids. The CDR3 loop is CASSIDGGHYGYTF. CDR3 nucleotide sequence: TGTGCCAGCAGCATCGACGGGGGACACTATGGCTACACCTTC.

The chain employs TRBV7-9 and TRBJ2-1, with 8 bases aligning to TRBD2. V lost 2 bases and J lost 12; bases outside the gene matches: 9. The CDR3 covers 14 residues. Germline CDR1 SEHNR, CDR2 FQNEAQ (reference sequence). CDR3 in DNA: TGTGCCAGCAGCTTAACTAGCGGAGAGGTGGTGCAGTTCTTC. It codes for CASSLTSGEVVQFF.

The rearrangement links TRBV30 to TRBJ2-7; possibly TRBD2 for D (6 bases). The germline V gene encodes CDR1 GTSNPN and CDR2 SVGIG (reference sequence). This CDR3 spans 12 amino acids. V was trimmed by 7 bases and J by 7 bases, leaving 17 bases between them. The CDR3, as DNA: TGTGCCTCCACATTCGGGGGAGTGGAGCAGTACTTC. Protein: CASTFGGVEQYF.

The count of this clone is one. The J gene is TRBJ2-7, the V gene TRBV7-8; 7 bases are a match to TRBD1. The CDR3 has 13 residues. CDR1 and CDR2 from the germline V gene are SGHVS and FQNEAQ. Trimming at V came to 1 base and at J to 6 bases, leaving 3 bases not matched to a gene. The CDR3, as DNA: TGTGCCAGCAGCTTAGGGACAGGAATCGAGCAGTACTTC. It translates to CASSLGTGIEQYF.

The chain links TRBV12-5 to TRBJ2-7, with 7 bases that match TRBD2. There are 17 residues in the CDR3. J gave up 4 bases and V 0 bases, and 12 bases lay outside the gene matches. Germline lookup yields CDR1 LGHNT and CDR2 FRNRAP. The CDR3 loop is CASGLVRIGGSSYEQYF. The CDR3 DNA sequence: TGTGCTAGTGGTTTGGTACGCATCGGGGGGAGTAGTTACGAGCAGTACTTC.

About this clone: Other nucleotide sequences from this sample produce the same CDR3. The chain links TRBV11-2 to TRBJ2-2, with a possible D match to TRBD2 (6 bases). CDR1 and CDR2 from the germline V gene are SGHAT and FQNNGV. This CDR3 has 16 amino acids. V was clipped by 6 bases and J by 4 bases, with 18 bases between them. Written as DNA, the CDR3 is TGTGCCAGCAGTCAGCGGGCCCGTCCCCCCACCGGGGAGCTGTTTTTT. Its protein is CASSQRARPPTGELFF.

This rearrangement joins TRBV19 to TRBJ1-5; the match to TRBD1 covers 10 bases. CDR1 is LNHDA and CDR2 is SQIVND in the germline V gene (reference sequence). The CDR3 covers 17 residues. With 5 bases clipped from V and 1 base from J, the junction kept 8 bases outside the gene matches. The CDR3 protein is CASSARTGGWSNQPQHF. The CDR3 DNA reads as TGTGCCAGTAGTGCTCGGACAGGGGGTTGGAGCAATCAGCCCCAGCATTTT.

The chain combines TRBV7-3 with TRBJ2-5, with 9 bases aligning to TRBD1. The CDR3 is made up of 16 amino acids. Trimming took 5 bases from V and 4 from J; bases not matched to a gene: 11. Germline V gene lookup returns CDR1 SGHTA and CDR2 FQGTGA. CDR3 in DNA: TGTGCCAGCAGCCCGGACAGGGGAATAAACGGAGAGACCCAGTACTTC. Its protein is CASSPDRGINGETQYF.

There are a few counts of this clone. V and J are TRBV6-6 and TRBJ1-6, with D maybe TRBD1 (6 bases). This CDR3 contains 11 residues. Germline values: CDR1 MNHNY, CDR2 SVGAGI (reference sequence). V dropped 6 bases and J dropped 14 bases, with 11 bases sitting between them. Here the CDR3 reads CASRGEGALHF. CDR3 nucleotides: TGTGCCAGCAGGGGGGAGGGGGCCCTCCACTTT.

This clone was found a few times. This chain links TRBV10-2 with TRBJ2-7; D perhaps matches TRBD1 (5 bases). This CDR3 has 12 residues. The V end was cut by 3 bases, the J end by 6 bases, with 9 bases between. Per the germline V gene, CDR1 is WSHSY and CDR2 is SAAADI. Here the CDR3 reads CASSDVGVEQYF. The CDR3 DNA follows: TGCGCCAGCAGTGACGTAGGGGTCGAGCAGTACTTC.

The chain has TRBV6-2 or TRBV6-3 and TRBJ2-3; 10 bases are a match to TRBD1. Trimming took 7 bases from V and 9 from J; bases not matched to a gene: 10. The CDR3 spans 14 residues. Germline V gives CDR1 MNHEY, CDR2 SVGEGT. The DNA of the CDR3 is TGTGCCAGCATCCCCGGGACAGGGGAGTCAACGCAGTATTTT. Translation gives CASIPGTGESTQYF.

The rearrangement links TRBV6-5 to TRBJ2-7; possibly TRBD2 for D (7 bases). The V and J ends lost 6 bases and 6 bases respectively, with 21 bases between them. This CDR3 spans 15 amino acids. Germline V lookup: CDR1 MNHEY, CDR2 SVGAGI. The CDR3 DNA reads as TGTGCCAGCAGACCAGAACGTCGGGGGGCGGGCGAGCAGTACTTC. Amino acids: CASRPERRGAGEQYF.

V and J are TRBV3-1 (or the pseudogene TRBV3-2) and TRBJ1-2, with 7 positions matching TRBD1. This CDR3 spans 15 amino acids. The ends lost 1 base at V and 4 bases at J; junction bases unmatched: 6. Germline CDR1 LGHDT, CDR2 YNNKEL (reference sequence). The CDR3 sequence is CASSQAPGQSYGYTF. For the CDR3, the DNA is TGTGCCAGCAGCCAAGCCCCGGGACAGAGCTATGGCTACACCTTC.

The CDR3 reads CASSGTGSTEAFF. The CDR3, as DNA: TGTGCCAGCTCTGGGACAGGGAGTACTGAAGCTTTCTTT. This sequence joins TRBV9 and TRBJ1-1, with 9 bases aligning to TRBD1. The germline V gene has CDR1 SGDLS and CDR2 YYNGEE. The CDR3 is 13 residues long. V was pared by 7 bases and J by 5 bases, with 6 bases of the junction left unmatched.

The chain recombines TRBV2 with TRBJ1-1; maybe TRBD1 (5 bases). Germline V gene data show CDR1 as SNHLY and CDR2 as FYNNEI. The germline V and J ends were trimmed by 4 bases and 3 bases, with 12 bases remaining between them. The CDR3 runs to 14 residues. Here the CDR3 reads CASSGGQGYTEAFF. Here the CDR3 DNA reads TGTGCCAGCAGTGGTGGTCAGGGTTACACTGAAGCTTTCTTT.

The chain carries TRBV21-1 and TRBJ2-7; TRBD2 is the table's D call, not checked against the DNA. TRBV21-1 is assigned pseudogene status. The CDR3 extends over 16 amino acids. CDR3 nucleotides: TGTGCCAGCAGCGAATTCTCGAACGGGACTCCTGGCGAGCAGTACTTC. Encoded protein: CASSEFSNGTPGEQYF.

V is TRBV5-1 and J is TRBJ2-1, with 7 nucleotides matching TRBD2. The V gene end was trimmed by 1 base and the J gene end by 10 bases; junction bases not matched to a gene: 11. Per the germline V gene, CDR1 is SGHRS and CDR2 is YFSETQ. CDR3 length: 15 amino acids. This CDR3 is CASSLQGSGSVEQFF. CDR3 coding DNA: TGCGCCAGCAGCTTGCAGGGTAGCGGGTCCGTCGAGCAGTTCTTC.

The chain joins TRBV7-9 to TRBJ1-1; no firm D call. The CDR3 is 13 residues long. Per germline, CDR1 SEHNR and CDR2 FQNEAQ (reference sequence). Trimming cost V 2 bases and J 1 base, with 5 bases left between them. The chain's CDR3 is CASSLFWNTEAFF. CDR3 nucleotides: TGTGCCAGCAGCTTATTCTGGAACACTGAAGCTTTCTTT. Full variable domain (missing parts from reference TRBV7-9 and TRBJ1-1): DTGVSQNPRHKITKRGQNVTFRCDPISEHNRLYWYRQTLGQGPEFLTYFQNEAQLEKSRLLSDRFSAERPKGSFSTLEIQRTEQGDSAMYLCASSLFWNTEAFFGQGTRLTVV.

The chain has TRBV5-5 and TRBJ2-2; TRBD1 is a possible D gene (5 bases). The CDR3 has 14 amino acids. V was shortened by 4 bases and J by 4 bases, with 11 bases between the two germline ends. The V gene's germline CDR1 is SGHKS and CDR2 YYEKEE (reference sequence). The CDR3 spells CASSVDRITGELFF. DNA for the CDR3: TGTGCCAGCAGCGTCGACAGAATCACCGGGGAGCTGTTTTTT.

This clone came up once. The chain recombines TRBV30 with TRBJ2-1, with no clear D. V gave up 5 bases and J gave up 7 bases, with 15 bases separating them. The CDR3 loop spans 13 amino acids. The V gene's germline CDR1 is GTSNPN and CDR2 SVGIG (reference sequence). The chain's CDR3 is CAWVFDRSNEQFF. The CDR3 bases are TGTGCCTGGGTATTCGACCGGAGTAATGAGCAGTTCTTC. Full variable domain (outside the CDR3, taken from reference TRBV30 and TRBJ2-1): SQTIHQWPATLVQPVGSPLSLECTVEGTSNPNLYWYRQAAGRGLQLLFYSVGIGQISSEVPQNLSASRPQDRQFILSSKKLLLSDSGFYLCAWVFDRSNEQFFGPGTRLTVL.

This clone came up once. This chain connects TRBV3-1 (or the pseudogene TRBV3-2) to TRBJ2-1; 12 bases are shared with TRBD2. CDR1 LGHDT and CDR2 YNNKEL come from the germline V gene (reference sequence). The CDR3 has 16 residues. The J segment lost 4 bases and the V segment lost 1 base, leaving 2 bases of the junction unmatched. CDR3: CASSQGTSGAYNEQFF. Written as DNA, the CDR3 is TGTGCCAGCAGCCAAGGGACTAGCGGGGCATACAATGAGCAGTTCTTC.

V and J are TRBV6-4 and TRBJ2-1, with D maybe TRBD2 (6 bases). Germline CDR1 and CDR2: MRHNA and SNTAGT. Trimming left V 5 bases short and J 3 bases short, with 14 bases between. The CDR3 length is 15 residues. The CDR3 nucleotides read TGTGCCAGCAGTCGCGAGTGGGGGGTCTACAATGAGCAGTTCTTC. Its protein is CASSREWGVYNEQFF.